Given below is one T cell receptor beta chain in context. What it binds is unknown. This sample was included in a study of shared clonotypes between healthy human individuals. Study information: A few men and two women, aged 18 to 49, were donors. Points from the study as a whole: Naive subsets usually exceeded memory subsets in estimated richness.

Per the germline V gene, CDR1 is LNHDA and CDR2 is SQIVND (reference sequence). The CDR3 extends over 16 amino acids. The junction had 6 bases not matched to a gene; V was cut back by 7 bases and J by 0 bases. TCRdb's table, derived via immunoSEQ multiplex PCR, lists solely in-frame clones and lacks some. The sample carries roughly 700,000 clones, 74% recorded once. The receptor's source is a woman in her twenties or thirties in good health. The J gene is TRBJ2-2, the V gene TRBV19; 9 nucleotides align to TRBD2. Material for sequencing was memory CD4+ T cells sorted from blood. Specified subset: CD45RA-negative fraction. The CDR3 reads CASIVAGGSNTGELFF. The DNA for the CDR3 is TGTGCCAGTATCGTCGCGGGAGGGTCGAACACCGGGGAGCTGTTTTTT.